The 24 T cell receptor beta chains given below trace back to one sample, sequenced in a study of radiotherapy plus CTLA-4 blockade in lung cancer. TCRdb's copy holds only in-frame clones and misses some; the assay was immunoSEQ multiplex PCR. The sample records about 14,000 clones, approximately 70% being singletons. Here the sequenced sample was peripheral blood, taken from a patient treated with radiotherapy plus ipilimumab. These TCRs come from a human donor with non-small cell lung cancer whose response to radiotherapy plus ipilimumab could not be evaluated.

The gene calls are TRBV6-1 and TRBJ2-1, with D possibly matching TRBD2 (6 bases). Looked up from germline, CDR1 is MNHNS and CDR2 is SASEGT. V was cut by 3 bases and J by 10 bases, with 10 bases left in between. There are 12 residues in the CDR3. The CDR3 region is CASSDFREEQFF. DNA of the CDR3: TGTGCCAGCAGTGATTTCCGGGAGGAGCAGTTCTTC.

This clone is a singleton in its sample. CDR3 DNA sequence: TGTGCCAGCAGCCGGACAGACCCAAATCGTAATTCACCCCTCCACTTT. The encoded protein is CASSRTDPNRNSPLHF. The chain employs TRBV2 and TRBJ1-6; TRBD1 might be the D (6 bases). Per the germline V gene, CDR1 is SNHLY and CDR2 is FYNNEI. The CDR3 covers 16 residues. With 6 bases removed from V and 6 bases from J, the gap between germline ends came to 18 bases.

The rearrangement uses TRBV7-8 and TRBJ2-3; 13 bases fit TRBD2. Germline V gene data show CDR1 as SGHVS and CDR2 as FQNEAQ. Trimming at V came to 5 bases and at J to 6 bases, leaving 5 bases not matched to a gene. The length of the CDR3 is 15 residues. The CDR3 sequence is CASSLGTSGADTQYF. CDR3 DNA sequence: TGTGCCAGCAGCCTGGGGACTAGCGGGGCGGATACGCAGTATTTT.

The chain has TRBV5-1 and TRBJ1-1; D uncertain. Per the germline V gene, CDR1 is SGHRS and CDR2 is YFSETQ. The CDR3 spans 13 residues. V was trimmed by 1 base and J by 6 bases, leaving 10 bases between them. The CDR3 here is CASSLLTAAEAFF. Here the CDR3 DNA reads TGCGCCAGCAGCTTGCTTACCGCGGCTGAAGCTTTCTTT.

V is TRBV4-1 and J is TRBJ2-3; no firm D call. CDR3 size: 12 residues. V dropped 1 base and J dropped 4 bases, with 3 bases sitting between them. CDR1 is MGHRA and CDR2 is YSYEKL in the germline V gene. CDR3 nucleotide sequence: TGCGCCAGCAGCCAAGGAGCAGATACGCAGTATTTT. Protein sequence: CASSQGADTQYF.

In this sample, this clone turned up once. This chain links TRBV4-1 with TRBJ1-3; D not certain. V was trimmed by 1 base and J by 0 bases, leaving 10 bases between them. There are 16 residues in the CDR3. Germline V lookup: CDR1 MGHRA, CDR2 YSYEKL. DNA of the CDR3: TGCGCCAGCAGCCAAGCGGGGTGGAACTCTGGAAACACCATATATTTT. This sequence encodes CASSQAGWNSGNTIYF.

CDR3 in amino acids: CASSPSLSGQWETQYF. In nucleotides, the CDR3 is TGTGCCAGCTCACCATCCTTATCTGGACAGTGGGAGACCCAGTACTTC. The rearrangement uses TRBV18 and TRBJ2-5; D is possibly TRBD1 (6 bases). The length of the CDR3 is 16 residues. Germline CDR1 is KGHSH and CDR2 is LQKENI. The V end was cut by 2 bases, the J end by 5 bases, with 18 bases between.

The chain combines TRBV19 with TRBJ2-5; 10 bases are shared with TRBD2. Germline V gene lookup returns CDR1 LNHDA and CDR2 SQIVND (reference sequence). There are 16 residues in the CDR3. V shed 5 bases, J shed 5 bases, and the junction held 11 bases outside the gene matches. The CDR3 DNA reads TGTGCCAGTAGTCCCCGCGGTAGCGGGGGGCTCGAGACCCAGTACTTC. Protein sequence: CASSPRGSGGLETQYF.

This clone turned up a few times. The chain uses TRBV30 and TRBJ2-5; D is possibly TRBD1 (6 bases). This CDR3 contains 14 residues. Germline V gives CDR1 GTSNPN, CDR2 SVGIG (reference sequence). Trimming left V 5 bases short and J 0 bases short, with 13 bases between. CDR3 in amino acids: CAWGVGQNQETQYF. CDR3 nucleotides: TGTGCCTGGGGGGTCGGACAGAACCAAGAGACCCAGTACTTC. The full variable domain, with the rest looked up from reference TRBV30 and TRBJ2-5, is SQTIHQWPATLVQPVGSPLSLECTVEGTSNPNLYWYRQAAGRGLQLLFYSVGIGQISSEVPQNLSASRPQDRQFILSSKKLLLSDSGFYLCAWGVGQNQETQYFGPGTRLLVL.

The chain uses TRBV6-1 and TRBJ2-3; no clear D gene. Germline assignment: CDR1 MNHNS and CDR2 SASEGT. This CDR3 is built from 14 residues. Trimming shortened V by 1 base and J by 3 bases, and 8 bases separated the two germline ends. As DNA, the CDR3 is TGTGCCAGCAGTGAAGAGAGTGTAACAGATACGCAGTATTTT. Translating it yields CASSEESVTDTQYF.

In regard to this clone: One junction end does not reproduce the germline sequence, and a read error may be involved. The rearrangement joins TRBV7-7 to TRBJ1-2, with D unresolved. Germline lookup yields CDR1 SSHAT and CDR2 FNYEAQ (reference sequence). The CDR3 contains 13 residues. CDR3 nucleotide sequence: TGTGCTAGCAGCTTACTAGTCACATATGGCTACACCTTC. Protein: CASSLLVTYGYTF.

The chain joins TRBV11-3 to TRBJ2-2, with D tentatively TRBD1 (5 bases). Trimming stripped 5 bases from V and 8 bases from J, with 9 bases between. From germline, CDR1 is SGHNT and CDR2 YENEEA. The CDR3 is made up of 12 amino acids. Here the CDR3 reads CASSIQGGELFF. CDR3 nucleotide sequence: TGTGCCAGCAGCATCCAGGGTGGGGAGCTGTTTTTT.

This chain uses TRBV19 with TRBJ2-1, with 8 bases identical to TRBD2. CDR3 size: 15 residues. Unmatched junction bases numbered 13, after V lost 7 bases and J lost 8 bases. From germline, CDR1 is LNHDA and CDR2 SQIVND (reference sequence). CDR3 sequence reads: CASMLTGGPVDEQFF. The DNA for the CDR3 is TGTGCCAGTATGCTGACGGGGGGGCCCGTCGATGAGCAGTTCTTC.

This sequence joins TRBV9 and TRBJ1-6; D gene unclear. Deletions cut 2 bases from V and 8 bases from J, with 11 bases between. CDR3 length: 14 residues. Germline CDR1 reads SGDLS; CDR2 reads YYNGEE. This CDR3 reads CASSVTLSDSPLHF. The CDR3 DNA reads TGTGCCAGCAGCGTCACCCTTAGTGATTCACCCCTCCACTTT.

This sequence joins TRBV18 and TRBJ1-1; D may be TRBD1 (6 bases). Trimming cost V 3 bases and J 3 bases, with 14 bases left between them. Germline V gene lookup returns CDR1 KGHSH and CDR2 LQKENI. The CDR3 contains 15 residues. The CDR3 bases are TGTGCCAGCTCACCCAATCGGGGACAACACACTGAAGCTTTCTTT. It encodes CASSPNRGQHTEAFF.

V is TRBV5-1 and J is TRBJ2-7, with TRBD2 matching 9 bases. Germline-derived CDR1 and CDR2 are SGHRS and YFSETQ. The trim removed 0 bases at V and 1 base at J, leaving 2 bases unmatched. This CDR3 has 15 residues. The CDR3 protein is CASSLAAGGSYEQYF. CDR3 nucleotide sequence: TGCGCCAGCAGCTTGGCGGCGGGGGGGTCCTACGAGCAGTACTTC. Looking up the rest from reference TRBV5-1 and TRBJ2-7 gives the full variable domain: KAGVTQTPRYLIKTRGQQVTLSCSPISGHRSVSWYQQTPGQGLQFLFEYFSETQRNKGNFPGRFSGRQFSNSRSEMNVSTLELGDSALYLCASSLAAGGSYEQYFGPGTRLTVT.

Only one count was recorded for this clone. This chain links TRBV12-5 with TRBJ1-6, with D unclear. The CDR3 contains 16 residues. V was shortened by 1 base and J by 4 bases, with 11 bases between the two germline ends. From germline, CDR1 is LGHNT and CDR2 FRNRAP. The CDR3 sequence: CASGLGEGSYNSPLHF. The CDR3 DNA reads as TGTGCTAGTGGTTTGGGCGAAGGGAGTTATAATTCACCCCTCCACTTT.

This clone was seen a single time. The rearrangement links TRBV5-1 to TRBJ2-5, with 13 bases aligning to TRBD2. Germline CDR1 and CDR2: SGHRS and YFSETQ. This CDR3 is built from 16 residues. V trimming: 4 bases; J trimming: 3 bases; junction bases outside the gene matches: 6. The CDR3 sequence is CASSPLTSGGKETQYF. The CDR3 DNA is TGCGCCAGCAGCCCCCTGACTAGCGGGGGGAAAGAGACCCAGTACTTC.

The chain carries TRBV5-1 and TRBJ2-3, with 8 nucleotides matching TRBD1. V lost 0 bases and J lost 1; bases outside the gene matches: 7. Per the germline V gene, CDR1 is SGHRS and CDR2 is YFSETQ. CDR3 length: 17 residues. CDR3 in amino acids: CASSLAYQGARTDTQYF. The CDR3 DNA reads TGCGCCAGCAGCTTGGCCTACCAGGGGGCCCGCACAGATACGCAGTATTTT.

V usage is TRBV7-2 and J usage is TRBJ2-6; 7 positions match TRBD1. CDR1 and CDR2 (germline): SGHTA, FQGNSA. The trim removed 4 bases at V and 0 bases at J, leaving 3 bases unmatched. The CDR3 is 16 amino acids. The CDR3 is CASSSSGGSGANVLTF. The DNA of the CDR3 is TGTGCCAGCAGCTCGTCAGGGGGCTCTGGGGCCAACGTCCTGACTTTC.

The chain recombines TRBV6-1 with TRBJ1-1, with 8 nucleotides matching TRBD1. J gave up 3 bases and V 6 bases, and 3 bases lay outside the gene matches. Germline V CDR1 and CDR2: MNHNS, SASEGT. The CDR3 contains 13 residues. The DNA for the CDR3 is TGTGCCAGCAGAAAGACAGGGGACACTGAAGCTTTCTTT. Translation gives CASRKTGDTEAFF.

The rearrangement joins TRBV30 to TRBJ1-4, with D possibly being TRBD1 (6 bases). The germline gives CDR1 GTSNPN, CDR2 SVGIG (reference sequence). The CDR3 is 19 residues long. V lost 3 bases, J lost 0 bases, and 23 bases lay in between. CDR3: CAWSAVRLTGYTTNEKLFF. As DNA, the CDR3 is TGTGCCTGGAGCGCCGTCCGTCTGACAGGCTACACAACTAATGAAAAACTGTTTTTT.

The chain combines TRBV19 with TRBJ1-5; D unclear. Per the germline V gene, CDR1 is LNHDA and CDR2 is SQIVND (reference sequence). This CDR3 is 12 amino acids long. V shed 5 bases and J shed 3 bases, with 5 bases lying between them. The CDR3 is CASSLFNQPQHF. DNA of the CDR3: TGTGCCAGTAGTCTCTTCAATCAGCCCCAGCATTTT.

The chain uses TRBV30 and TRBJ1-2, with unresolved D. Trimming took off 0 bases at V and 4 bases at J, with 9 bases between the two ends. The V gene's germline CDR1 is GTSNPN and CDR2 SVGIG (reference sequence). There are 13 residues in the CDR3. The CDR3 is CAWSVGPIYGYTF. CDR3 coding DNA: TGTGCCTGGAGTGTCGGTCCAATCTATGGCTACACCTTC.